These 32 T cell receptor beta chains were sequenced from one sample in a study of T-cell reconstitution after alpha-beta-depleted transplantation in children. Preparing the TCRbeta library involved the use of unique molecular identifiers. Each CDR3 protein is one row after TCRdb ran MiXCR on the PCR reads. In the table there are about 1,000,000 distinct CDR3 sequences, less than 30% of which are singletons. Material: PBMCs, mostly from graft donor cells, obtained 360 days after TCRalphabeta/CD19-depleted stem cell transplant. The receptor set was obtained from a boy under two years old who had a stem cell transplant for SCID, so the T cells may come from the graft donor.

This sequence joins TRBV20-1 and TRBJ2-3, with 10 bases matching TRBD1. The CDR3 contains 14 residues. Germline V CDR1 and CDR2: DFQATT, SNEGSKA (reference sequence). J was trimmed by 5 bases and V by 6 bases; bases with no gene match: 8. The CDR3 reads CSAGGGQGRDTQYF. Here the CDR3 DNA reads TGCAGTGCCGGAGGGGGACAGGGGCGAGATACGCAGTATTTT.

This clonotype was seen a handful of times. This sequence joins TRBV5-1 and TRBJ2-1, with D uncertain. The germline V gene has CDR1 SGHRS and CDR2 YFSETQ. The CDR3 length is 15 residues. The germline V and J ends were trimmed by 4 bases and 0 bases, with 11 bases remaining between them. The CDR3 loop reads CASSNVISSYNEQFF. The CDR3 coding sequence is TGCGCCAGCAGCAACGTGATTAGCTCCTACAATGAGCAGTTCTTC.

The chain carries TRBV7-8 and TRBJ2-7, with 8 bases fitting TRBD2. V was pared by 5 bases and J by 9 bases, with 9 bases of the junction left unmatched. The CDR3 runs to 13 residues. Per the germline V gene, CDR1 is SGHVS and CDR2 is FQNEAQ. The CDR3 protein is CASSPTDSGVQYF. The DNA for the CDR3 is TGTGCCAGCAGCCCCACGGATAGCGGGGTGCAGTACTTC.

The chain has TRBV12-3 or TRBV12-4 and TRBJ2-7; tentatively, D is TRBD1 (6 bases). V shed 4 bases and J shed 4 bases, with 11 bases lying between them. The CDR3 is 13 residues long. The CDR3 region is CASSSFTGYEQYF. CDR3 nucleotides: TGTGCCAGCAGTTCCTTCACAGGGTACGAGCAGTACTTC.

The V gene is TRBV5-1, the J gene TRBJ1-1, with 7 bases lining up with TRBD1. CDR1 is SGHRS, CDR2 YFSETQ, per germline. Trimming at V came to 3 bases and at J to 6 bases, leaving 2 bases not matched to a gene. CDR3 length equals 12 residues. The CDR3 DNA is TGCGCCAGCAGCTCCCAGGGGGCTGAAGCTTTCTTT. Protein: CASSSQGAEAFF.

The V gene is TRBV9, the J gene TRBJ2-7, with 7 nucleotides matching TRBD1. Trimming at V came to 1 base and at J to 3 bases, leaving 10 bases not matched to a gene. CDR1 SGDLS and CDR2 YYNGEE come from the germline V gene. The CDR3 covers 16 residues. The CDR3 is CASSVNRDSFVYEQYF. The CDR3 DNA sequence: TGTGCCAGCAGCGTAAACCGGGACAGTTTCGTCTACGAGCAGTACTTC.

This clonotype was observed many times. The rearrangement links TRBV7-9 to TRBJ1-5; 10 nucleotides line up with TRBD1. The CDR3 is 15 residues long. The trim removed 4 bases at V and 4 bases at J, leaving 4 bases unmatched. CDR1 SEHNR and CDR2 FQNEAQ come from the germline V gene (reference sequence). The chain's CDR3 is CASSSGQGVNQPQHF. As DNA, the CDR3 is TGTGCCAGCAGCTCAGGACAGGGGGTGAATCAGCCCCAGCATTTT. Together with reference TRBV7-9 and TRBJ1-5, the CDR3 gives the full variable domain: DTGVSQNPRHKITKRGQNVTFRCDPISEHNRLYWYRQTLGQGPEFLTYFQNEAQLEKSRLLSDRFSAERPKGSFSTLEIQRTEQGDSAMYLCASSSGQGVNQPQHFGDGTRLSIL.

This clonotype came up a few times. The chain links TRBV15 to TRBJ1-2; D unclear. V dropped 0 bases and J dropped 2 bases, with 10 bases sitting between them. Germline-derived CDR1 and CDR2 are LNHNV and YYDKDF (reference sequence). The CDR3 sequence is 15 residues long. CDR3 region: CATSRDTSLNYGYTF. The CDR3 region has the DNA TGTGCCACCAGCAGAGATACGAGCCTGAACTATGGCTACACCTTC.

CDR3: CSVVGGQGSLHGELFF. CDR3 bases: TGCAGCGTTGTAGGAGGGCAGGGTAGTCTCCACGGGGAGCTGTTTTTT. This rearrangement joins TRBV29-1 to TRBJ2-2; perhaps TRBD2 as D (6 bases). Trimming took 4 bases from V and 7 from J, leaving 22 bases between them. This CDR3 region has 16 residues. From germline, CDR1 is SQVTM and CDR2 ANQGSEA.

This clonotype was observed a handful of times. The chain links TRBV4-3 to TRBJ2-1, with 7 bases matching TRBD1. The V and J ends lost 0 bases and 9 bases, in that order; junction bases with no gene match: 14. The CDR3 has 17 residues. Germline loops: CDR1 LGHNA, CDR2 YSLEER. CDR3 sequence reads: CASSQDPHNRGRGEQFF. The CDR3 DNA sequence: TGCGCCAGCAGCCAAGATCCACATAACAGGGGACGGGGTGAGCAGTTCTTC.

The rearrangement joins TRBV30 to TRBJ1-1; the D is unclear. Looked up from germline, CDR1 is GTSNPN and CDR2 is SVGIG (reference sequence). This CDR3 comprises 11 residues. Trimming took off 4 bases at V and 9 bases at J, with 12 bases between the two ends. The CDR3 loop is CAWTLGNQAFF. The CDR3 nucleotides read TGTGCCTGGACCCTCGGGAATCAAGCTTTCTTT.

This clonotype has ten or more counts. V is TRBV28 and J is TRBJ2-7; no reliable D call. The CDR3 loop spans 11 amino acids. Trimming stripped 6 bases from V and 2 bases from J, with 5 bases between. CDR1 MDHEN and CDR2 SYDVKM come from the germline V gene. Written as DNA, the CDR3 is TGTGCCAGCAGCGCTGCCTACGAGCAGTACTTC. As protein: CASSAAYEQYF.

The genes are TRBV20-1 and TRBJ2-7; D is unclear. The CDR3 runs 13 residues. The germline V gene encodes CDR1 DFQATT and CDR2 SNEGSKA (reference sequence). Trimming shortened V by 2 bases and J by 4 bases, and 12 bases separated the two germline ends. CDR3 amino acids: CSARSSSGYEQYF. CDR3 bases: TGCAGTGCTAGATCCTCTTCCGGGTACGAGCAGTACTTC.

This clonotype was counted a few times. The J gene is TRBJ2-7, the V gene TRBV20-1; D call uncertain. V lost 3 bases to trimming and J lost 5 bases, with 14 bases between them. The CDR3 extends over 13 amino acids. Germline lookup yields CDR1 DFQATT and CDR2 SNEGSKA (reference sequence). CDR3 loop: CSARADVPHEQYF. In DNA, the CDR3 is TGCAGTGCTAGGGCTGACGTCCCCCACGAGCAGTACTTC.

The rearrangement joins TRBV29-1 to TRBJ2-6, with D perhaps TRBD1 or TRBD2 (5 bases each). Germline loops: CDR1 SQVTM, CDR2 ANQGSEA. V shed 6 bases and J shed 0 bases, with 18 bases lying between them. The CDR3 sequence is 17 residues long. CDR3 DNA sequence: TGCAGCGTATCGTCTCCGGGGCTCCACTCTGGGGCCAACGTCCTGACTTTC. It is translated as CSVSSPGLHSGANVLTF.

There are a few counts of this clonotype. The chain couples TRBV5-4 to TRBJ2-3; TRBD2 matches at 11 bases. CDR1 is SGHNT and CDR2 is YYREEE in the germline V gene (reference sequence). With V trimmed by 4 bases and J by 3 bases, 7 bases remained unmatched. This CDR3 is 16 amino acids long. The CDR3 DNA sequence: TGTGCCAGCAGCCGACCTAGCGGGGGGAGGACAGATACGCAGTATTTT. Its protein is CASSRPSGGRTDTQYF.

This rearrangement joins TRBV15 to TRBJ1-4; D is possibly TRBD1 (5 bases). The CDR3 covers 15 residues. Trimming cost V 0 bases and J 7 bases, with 12 bases left between them. Germline CDR1 and CDR2: LNHNV and YYDKDF (reference sequence). The CDR3 nucleotides are TGTGCCACCAGCAGAGATATAGGGGCGAGTGAAAAACTGTTTTTT. Its translation is CATSRDIGASEKLFF.

This chain connects TRBV5-4 to TRBJ2-5; no clear D gene. Trimming took 2 bases from V and 1 from J, leaving 6 bases between them. Germline CDR1 reads SGHNT; CDR2 reads YYREEE (reference sequence). This CDR3 region has 13 residues. CDR3 DNA sequence: TGTGCCAGCAGCTTTACGTTCCAAGAGACCCAGTACTTC. This encodes CASSFTFQETQYF.

This clonotype was recorded many times. The CDR3 protein is CAIAGQGTDTQYF. The CDR3 nucleotides are TGTGCCATCGCGGGACAGGGTACAGATACGCAGTATTTT. This chain joins TRBV24-1 and TRBJ2-3, with TRBD1 matching over 9 bases. This CDR3 is built from 13 residues. V shed 11 bases, J shed 3 bases, and the junction held 5 bases outside the gene matches. Looked up from germline, CDR1 is KGHDR and CDR2 is SFDVKD.

The V call is TRBV28, the J call TRBJ2-1, with 9 bases aligning to TRBD2. CDR1 and CDR2 from the germline V gene are MDHEN and SYDVKM. V shed 3 bases, J shed 14 bases, and the junction held 11 bases outside the gene matches. This CDR3 has 14 amino acids. The CDR3 DNA is TGTGCCAGCAGTTTTAGAAACCTAGCGGGAAAGGAGTTCTTC. Amino acid sequence: CASSFRNLAGKEFF.

The J gene is TRBJ2-7, the V gene TRBV20-1, with a weak D call TRBD1 (6 bases). V lost 5 bases and J 5 bases, leaving 28 bases between the germline ends. CDR1 and CDR2 from the germline V gene are DFQATT and SNEGSKA (reference sequence). The CDR3 has 17 amino acids. Here the CDR3 DNA reads TGCAGTGCTTCATCGGGACATGTGAATCCCTCGGGGAACGAGCAGTACTTC. This translates into CSASSGHVNPSGNEQYF.

J is TRBJ2-5 and V is TRBV12-3 or TRBV12-4, with 8 bases identical to TRBD2. The CDR3 totals 15 residues. The junction had 11 bases not matched to a gene; V was cut back by 7 bases and J by 4 bases. The DNA for the CDR3 is TGTGCCAGCACCTGGGGACTAGTTCTGGGAGAGACCCAGTACTTC. Amino acid sequence: CASTWGLVLGETQYF.

This chain links TRBV12-3 or TRBV12-4 with TRBJ2-1; D ambiguous. V lost 6 bases, J lost 0 bases, and 12 bases lay in between. CDR3 length: 15 residues. CDR3 in amino acids: CASRPDGSSYNEQFF. The CDR3 coding sequence is TGTGCCAGCAGGCCCGACGGCAGCTCCTACAATGAGCAGTTCTTC.

The gene calls are TRBV5-1 and TRBJ2-2, with D unresolved. The CDR3 totals 17 residues. Looked up from germline, CDR1 is SGHRS and CDR2 is YFSETQ. Trimming removed 0 bases from V and 0 bases from J, with 12 bases in between. In nucleotides, the CDR3 is TGCGCCAGCAGCTTGGGCTCGGTAGGCGCGAACACCGGGGAGCTGTTTTTT. It translates to CASSLGSVGANTGELFF.

In this sample, this clonotype turned up a few times. The chain couples TRBV12-3 or TRBV12-4 to TRBJ1-1; 7 nucleotides agree with TRBD1. The J segment lost 12 bases and the V segment lost 6 bases, leaving 16 bases of the junction unmatched. This CDR3 spans 14 amino acids. In nucleotides, the CDR3 is TGTGCCAGCAGCCCCCCTCGACAGGGCGGTAAGACTTTCTTT. It yields the protein CASSPPRQGGKTFF.

This clonotype was counted a few times. V usage is TRBV18 and J usage is TRBJ1-1; TRBD1 matches at 8 bases. CDR3 size: 14 residues. The germline V gene has CDR1 KGHSH and CDR2 LQKENI. The trim removed 9 bases at V and 1 base at J, leaving 7 bases unmatched. The CDR3 bases are TGTGCCAGTGTTTCAGGGGGCGAGAACACTGAAGCTTTCTTT. It yields the protein CASVSGGENTEAFF. Complete variable domain (other parts from reference TRBV18 and TRBJ1-1): NAGVMQNPRHLVRRRGQEARLRCSPMKGHSHVYWYRQLPEEGLKFMVYLQKENIIDESGMPKERFSAEFPKEGPSILRIQQVVRGDSAAYFCASVSGGENTEAFFGQGTRLTVV.

The chain is built from TRBV29-1 and TRBJ1-2, with TRBD1 matching 9 bases. The length of the CDR3 is 13 residues. Trimming removed 7 bases from V and 4 bases from J; junction bases left unmatched: 7. CDR1 is SQVTM and CDR2 is ANQGSEA in the germline V gene. The CDR3 nucleotides are TGCAGCGCCACAGGGGGCGCGGGCTATGGCTACACCTTC. This gives the protein CSATGGAGYGYTF.

This rearrangement joins TRBV5-1 to TRBJ2-3; no firm D call. This CDR3 comprises 15 residues. The germline CDR1 and CDR2 sequences are SGHRS and YFSETQ. Trimming removed 2 bases at V and 4 bases at J, with 14 bases between. CDR3 amino acids: CASSFGPSGADTQYF. CDR3 sequence (DNA): TGCGCCAGCAGCTTTGGGCCTAGTGGGGCAGATACGCAGTATTTT.

This sequence joins TRBV27 and TRBJ1-6, with 9 nucleotides matching TRBD1. CDR3 length equals 17 residues. CDR1 and CDR2 from the germline V gene are MNHEY and SMNVEV (reference sequence). The V and J ends lost 6 bases and 4 bases, in that order; junction bases with no gene match: 10. This CDR3 reads CASRGTGWRKYNSPLHF. CDR3 nucleotides: TGTGCCAGCAGAGGGACAGGGTGGCGCAAGTATAATTCACCCCTCCACTTT.

The chain uses TRBV12-3 or TRBV12-4 and TRBJ2-1, with TRBD2 matching 14 bases. The junction had 4 bases not matched to a gene; V was cut back by 1 base and J by 8 bases. The CDR3 spans 16 residues. Here the CDR3 DNA reads TGTGCCAGCAGTTTAGGACTAGCGGGGGGGGTGGATGAGCAGTTCTTC. It is translated as CASSLGLAGGVDEQFF.

The chain links TRBV20-1 to TRBJ2-1; no definite D call. The germline CDR1 and CDR2 sequences are DFQATT and SNEGSKA (reference sequence). V lost 5 bases and J 1 base, leaving 9 bases between the germline ends. This CDR3 is built from 13 residues. CDR3 protein: CSAERGSYNEQFF. As DNA, the CDR3 is TGCAGTGCTGAACGTGGGTCCTACAATGAGCAGTTCTTC.

This clonotype is a singleton in its sample. This sequence joins TRBV7-3 and TRBJ2-7, with no clear D. From germline, CDR1 is SGHTA and CDR2 FQGTGA. This CDR3 has 13 residues. The ends were cut back, 5 bases at V and 7 bases at J, with 15 bases in the middle. The CDR3 bases are TGTGCCAGCAGCACGGGCCATCGACGGGAGCAGTACTTC. Translating it yields CASSTGHRREQYF.